The present entry profiles one TCR beta chain with its context. The record originates from a study of blood T cell repertoires in COVID-19. Sequencing used immunoSEQ multiplex PCR; TCRdb keeps in-frame clones, though not all of them. The sample lists approximately 300,000 clones, around 90% occurring once. Trimming removed 12 bases from V and 0 bases from J, with 18 bases in between. The germline CDR1 and CDR2 sequences are KGHDR and SFDVKD. The CDR3 has 15 residues. The receptor was derived from a woman aged 18-35 years with acute COVID-19. The sample was PBMCs or T cells enriched from blood (not recorded which). This rearrangement joins TRBV24-1 to TRBJ2-3; a weak D match, TRBD2 (7 bases). CDR3 in amino acids: CAQRGGPTSTDTQYF. Written as DNA, the CDR3 is TGTGCCCAACGCGGGGGCCCCACCAGCACAGATACGCAGTATTTT.